The clone carrying this TCR beta chain was recorded at least ten times. The data were obtained in a study of neurological immune-mediated disorders. From germline, CDR1 is MNHEY and CDR2 SMNVEV (reference sequence). The CDR3 length is 18 residues. V lost 5 bases to trimming and J lost 7 bases; unmatched junction nucleotides: 16. In every sequencing run, more than 170 million TCR-beta sequences were generated from 15-18 subjects. TCRdb fed the 5' RACE reads into MiXCR, producing one record per CDR3 protein. The sample comprises tens of thousands of distinct CDR3 sequences, about an eighth of which are singletons, and less than 2% rests with the top ten.

The J gene is TRBJ2-1, the V gene TRBV27; 11 bases fit TRBD1. Sequencing input: PBMCs. This TCR was sampled from a man in his fifties or sixties in good health. The CDR3 nucleotides are TGTGCCAGCAGTGGAGGGAACCCCGGGACAGGGGGGAGGAATGAGCAGTTCTTC. Protein sequence: CASSGGNPGTGGRNEQFF.